This paragraph covers one T cell receptor (beta chain) sequence. TCRdb keeps only in-frame clones here, not all; method: immunoSEQ multiplex PCR. The table has approximately 230,000 clones, approximately 90% seen once. The sample originates from a study of blood T cell repertoires in COVID-19. The overall study: Acute-phase and convalescent COVID-19 samples originated in the United States, Italy and Spain. PBMCs, B-cell-depleted T cells, or T cells were the source of the cDNA or gDNA that made up the material.

Trimming stripped 6 bases from V and 4 bases from J, with 13 bases between. Germline CDR1 and CDR2: MDHEN and SYDVKM. This CDR3 comprises 13 residues. The V gene is TRBV28, the J gene TRBJ2-7; D perhaps matches TRBD1 (6 bases). Sequenced: peripheral blood. This receptor was identified in a woman aged 25 to 39 with COVID-19, enrolled during active disease. CDR3 coding DNA: TGTGCCAGCAGACCGACAGGTCAATACGAGCAGTACTTC. This translates into CASRPTGQYEQYF. The full variable domain, in which reference TRBV28 and TRBJ2-7 provide the parts outside the CDR3, is DVKVTQSSRYLVKRTGEKVFLECVQDMDHENMFWYRQDPGLGLRLIYFSYDVKMKEKGDIPEGYSVSREKKERFSLILESASTNQTSMYLCASRPTGQYEQYFGPGTRLTVT.